Listed below are T cell receptor beta chains from one sample, sequenced in a study of T-cell memory formation after mild COVID-19. TCRdb re-analysed the 5' RACE reads in MiXCR, keeping a single row per CDR3 protein. In the table there are 200,000 to 300,000 distinct CDR3 sequences, roughly 10% of which are singletons. The material sequenced was PBMCs or a T cell subset sorted from them (not recorded which). The receptors shown here come from a man aged 18 to 30 who had mild COVID-19 (a few samples of this study predate the infection). Cell type and time point are not known. The CDR3 runs from the conserved cysteine through the conserved F or W. Fields, in order: CDR3 DNA, CDR3 protein, CDR3 length, D gene, V gene, clone size, J gene. D genes are given only for firm matches. A clone size is listed for some rows: how often the clone was seen (once, few, many), or a class if it is expanded.

TGTGCCAGCAGGGCCGGGACAGCCTCCTACGAGCAGTACTTC,CASRAGTASYEQYF,14,TRBD1,TRBV7-2,few,TRBJ2-7
TGTGCCAGCAGTCCGCCTTGGGGGGACGAGGGGTACGAGCAGTACTTC,CASSPPWGDEGYEQYF,16,NA,TRBV12-3/TRBV12-4,few,TRBJ2-7
TGTGCCAGCAGCTTAATGGGACAAGCCACAGATACGCAGTATTTT,CASSLMGQATDTQYF,15,NA,TRBV7-3,NA,TRBJ2-3
TGTGCCACAAAGCAAGCTAGCGGGAATGAGCAGTTCTTC,CATKQASGNEQFF,13,TRBD2,TRBV10-3,many,TRBJ2-1
TGTGCCAGCTCACGCCCGAATTCACCCCTCCACTTT,CASSRPNSPLHF,12,NA,TRBV18,few,TRBJ1-6
TGTGCCAGCAGCCAAGATGGTGGGGACGAGCAGTACTTC,CASSQDGGDEQYF,13,NA,TRBV4-2,NA,TRBJ2-7
TGTGCCAGCAGCCAATTAGGGACCCGGACCCAGGGGGGCTACACCTTC,CASSQLGTRTQGGYTF,16,NA,TRBV4-2,NA,TRBJ1-2
TGTGCCAGCAGCCCAGTACCAGCTTGGGGGAAGCAGTTCTTC,CASSPVPAWGKQFF,14,NA,TRBV7-2,many,TRBJ2-1
TGCGCCAGCAGCTTTACTAGCGGGGAGGGGGATACGCAGTATTTT,CASSFTSGEGDTQYF,15,TRBD2,TRBV5-1,few,TRBJ2-3
TGTGCCAGCAGTTCAGGAGCGGGGCCCCAAGAGACCCAGTACTTC,CASSSGAGPQETQYF,15,TRBD2,TRBV12-3/TRBV12-4,NA,TRBJ2-5
TGCAGTGCACCCCTAGCGGGGGGGTCGGCGGATACGCAGTATTTT,CSAPLAGGSADTQYF,15,TRBD2,TRBV20-1,few,TRBJ2-3
TGCAGCGTTGAAGATCCGGCGGGGAGCTCCTACGAGCAGTACTTC,CSVEDPAGSSYEQYF,15,NA,TRBV29-1,few,TRBJ2-7
TGCGCCAGCAGCCTTTACAATCCCACTAATGAAAAACTGTTTTTT,CASSLYNPTNEKLFF,15,NA,TRBV5-1,few,TRBJ1-4
TGTGCCAGCGGAAAGACAAAAGAGACCCAGTACTTC,CASGKTKETQYF,12,NA,TRBV6-6,few,TRBJ2-5
TGCAGTGCTAGAGATCAACGAGAGCCGCGTGGAAACACCATATATTTT,CSARDQREPRGNTIYF,16,NA,TRBV20-1,NA,TRBJ1-3
TGTGCCAGCAGCATAGGGGGGGGCCACACTGAAGCTTTCTTT,CASSIGGGHTEAFF,14,NA,TRBV7-2,NA,TRBJ1-1
TGTGCCAGCAGTTACCGGGTCCTCAGCGGGGGTATCACCGGGGAGCTGTTTTTT,CASSYRVLSGGITGELFF,18,TRBD2,TRBV6-2/TRBV6-3,NA,TRBJ2-2
TGTGCCAGCACAAAACAGGGGTTGAACACTGAAGCTTTCTTT,CASTKQGLNTEAFF,14,TRBD1,TRBV25-1,few,TRBJ1-1
TGCAGTGCTAGTAAGAGAGACATGAACACTGAAGCTTTCTTT,CSASKRDMNTEAFF,14,NA,TRBV20-1,NA,TRBJ1-1
TGTGCCAGCTTAGGGGCTTACGAGCAGTACTTC,CASLGAYEQYF,11,NA,TRBV25-1,few,TRBJ2-7
TGTGCCAGCAGTTCTCTCGGTAATGAAAAACTGTTTTTT,CASSSLGNEKLFF,13,NA,TRBV7-8,NA,TRBJ1-4
TGTGCCAGCTCACCAAATCCAGGCAATGAAGCTTTCTTT,CASSPNPGNEAFF,13,NA,TRBV18,NA,TRBJ1-1
TGTGCCAGCGGCAGGTCGGGACAGATAATTAGCACAGATACGCAGTATTTT,CASGRSGQIISTDTQYF,17,TRBD1,TRBV7-9,many,TRBJ2-3
TGCAGTGCTGGCGACAGGAACACTGAAGCTTTCTTT,CSAGDRNTEAFF,12,NA,TRBV20-1,many,TRBJ1-1
TGTGCCAGCAGCCGGGCCACAGACGATAGCAATCAGCCCCAGCATTTT,CASSRATDDSNQPQHF,16,NA,TRBV7-9,NA,TRBJ1-5
TGCAGTGCTAGGACGGGAGATCAGCCCCAGCATTTT,CSARTGDQPQHF,12,NA,TRBV20-1,NA,TRBJ1-5
TGTGCCAGCAGAAGGGGGGTTCGGCCGACAGATACGCAGTATTTT,CASRRGVRPTDTQYF,15,NA,TRBV6-5,NA,TRBJ2-3
TGTGCCAGCAGCGTAGAGAGTTTTGGGGGCTTCGGGGAGCTGTTTTTT,CASSVESFGGFGELFF,16,NA,TRBV9,NA,TRBJ2-2
TGTGCCAGCAGCTTAATAAGCAGGGGAATATCTTTCTTT,CASSLISRGISFF,13,NA,TRBV7-9,NA,TRBJ1-1
TGTGCCAGCAGCGTGGGACAGGGGAGCACTGAAGCTTTCTTT,CASSVGQGSTEAFF,14,TRBD1,TRBV9,NA,TRBJ1-1
TGTGCCAGCAGTCGCTCCGGGACAGGGGACAATTCACCCCTCCACTTT,CASSRSGTGDNSPLHF,16,TRBD1,TRBV6-5,few,TRBJ1-6
TGTGCCACCAGCAGAGAGGGCGGACTGAATGAAAAACTGTTTTTT,CATSREGGLNEKLFF,15,NA,TRBV15,many,TRBJ1-4
TGTGCCATCGGGGACAGGGATCAGCCCCAGCATTTT,CAIGDRDQPQHF,12,TRBD1,TRBV10-3,NA,TRBJ1-5
TGTGCCAGCAGTGAATGGCCGGACAGGGGCACAGATACGCAGTATTTT,CASSEWPDRGTDTQYF,16,TRBD1,TRBV25-1,NA,TRBJ2-3
TGTGCCAGCTCACTAGGGGGGAATTCACCCCTCCACTTT,CASSLGGNSPLHF,13,NA,TRBV7-9,many,TRBJ1-6
TGTGCCAGCAGTGAGACAGGGAACACTGAAGCTTTCTTT,CASSETGNTEAFF,13,NA,TRBV6-5,few,TRBJ1-1
TGCGCCAGCAGCCAAGGTGGGGACAATGAGCAGTTCTTC,CASSQGGDNEQFF,13,NA,TRBV4-1,few,TRBJ2-1
TGTGCCAGCAGCCCTACAGGGGGAACCGGAAACACCATATATTTT,CASSPTGGTGNTIYF,15,TRBD1,TRBV7-2,few,TRBJ1-3
TGTGCCATCAGTGAGTCGGAGCGGGGGGGCAATGAGCAGTTCTTC,CAISESERGGNEQFF,15,TRBD2,TRBV10-3,few,TRBJ2-1
TGCGCCAGCAGCATGGCGGCGGAGGGAGATACGCAGTATTTT,CASSMAAEGDTQYF,14,NA,TRBV5-1,NA,TRBJ2-3
TGCGCCAGCAGCTGGGCAGCCAACACTGAAGCTTTCTTT,CASSWAANTEAFF,13,NA,TRBV5-1,NA,TRBJ1-1
TGTGCCAGTCATAAGGGGGTTGAAGCCTACGAGCAGTACTTC,CASHKGVEAYEQYF,14,NA,TRBV6-6,few,TRBJ2-7
TGCGCCAGCAGCCTAGGGACAGTTTACGAGCAGTACTTC,CASSLGTVYEQYF,13,TRBD1,TRBV5-1,NA,TRBJ2-7
TGTGCCAGCTCACCAGAGTATATCAGCACAGATACGCAGTATTTT,CASSPEYISTDTQYF,15,NA,TRBV18,NA,TRBJ2-3
TGTGCCAGCAGCTTACACCCTAGGACTAGCGGGGCCACAGATACGCAGTATTTT,CASSLHPRTSGATDTQYF,18,TRBD2,TRBV11-2,NA,TRBJ2-3
TGTGCCAGCGGAAAGTACGGGACGCAGTATTTT,CASGKYGTQYF,11,NA,TRBV6-2/TRBV6-3,NA,TRBJ2-3